These 2 T cell receptor beta chains were all obtained from the same sample, sequenced in a study of Graves' ophthalmopathy and Graves' hyperthyroidism. For repertoire sequencing, the TCR beta CDR3 regions were amplified from RNA transcripts. In the first round, RT-PCR was carried out with HTBI primers, and a multiplex PCR formed the second round. TCRdb passed the multiplex PCR reads through MiXCR, listing each CDR3 protein once. Of hundreds of thousands of distinct CDR3 sequences in the sample, 35% to 50% were seen once. The sequenced sample was peripheral blood. These receptor sequences come from an adult man with Graves' ophthalmopathy.

This clonotype was counted at least ten times. This sequence joins TRBV24-1 and TRBJ2-2, with D hard to call. Germline loops: CDR1 KGHDR, CDR2 SFDVKD. The length of the CDR3 is 13 residues. Trimming shortened V by 3 bases and J by 8 bases, and 9 bases separated the two germline ends. This CDR3 reads CATSDIDKGELFF. The CDR3 nucleotides read TGTGCCACCAGTGATATCGACAAGGGGGAGCTGTTTTTT.

This clonotype was observed many times. The rearrangement uses TRBV6-5 and TRBJ2-7; 11 bases match TRBD1. With 6 bases clipped from V and 0 bases from J, the junction kept 4 bases outside the gene matches. The germline gives CDR1 MNHEY, CDR2 SVGAGI. This CDR3 has 15 amino acids. In nucleotides, the CDR3 is TGTGCCAGCAGCAAGGACAGGGGGCCCTCCTACGAGCAGTACTTC. As protein: CASSKDRGPSYEQYF.